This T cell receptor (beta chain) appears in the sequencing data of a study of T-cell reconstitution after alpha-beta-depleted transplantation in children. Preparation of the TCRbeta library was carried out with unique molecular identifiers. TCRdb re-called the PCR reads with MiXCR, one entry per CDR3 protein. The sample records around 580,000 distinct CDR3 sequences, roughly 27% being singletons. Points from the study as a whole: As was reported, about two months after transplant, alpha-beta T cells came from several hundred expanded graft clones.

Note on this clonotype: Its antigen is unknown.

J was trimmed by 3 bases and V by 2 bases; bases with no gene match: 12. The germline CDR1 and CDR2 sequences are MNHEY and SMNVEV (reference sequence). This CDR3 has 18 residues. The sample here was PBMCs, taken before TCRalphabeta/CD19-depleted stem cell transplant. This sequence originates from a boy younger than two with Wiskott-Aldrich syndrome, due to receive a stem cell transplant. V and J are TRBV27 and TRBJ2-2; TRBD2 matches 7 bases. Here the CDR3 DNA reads TGTGCCAGCAGTTTAAGTGGGAGGGCGGTATGGGACACCGGGGAGCTGTTTTTT. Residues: CASSLSGRAVWDTGELFF.